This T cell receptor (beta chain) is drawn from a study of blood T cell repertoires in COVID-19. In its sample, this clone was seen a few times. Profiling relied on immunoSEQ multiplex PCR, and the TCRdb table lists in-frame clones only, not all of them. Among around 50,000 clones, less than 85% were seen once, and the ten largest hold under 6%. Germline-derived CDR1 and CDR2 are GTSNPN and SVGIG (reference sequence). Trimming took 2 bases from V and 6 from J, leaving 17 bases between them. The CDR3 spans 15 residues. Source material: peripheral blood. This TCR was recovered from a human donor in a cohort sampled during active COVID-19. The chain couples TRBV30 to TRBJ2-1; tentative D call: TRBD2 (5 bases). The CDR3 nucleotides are TGTGCCTGGAGTTCCGTTCTAGCCTCGGGCAATGAGCAGTTCTTC. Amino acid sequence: CAWSSVLASGNEQFF.